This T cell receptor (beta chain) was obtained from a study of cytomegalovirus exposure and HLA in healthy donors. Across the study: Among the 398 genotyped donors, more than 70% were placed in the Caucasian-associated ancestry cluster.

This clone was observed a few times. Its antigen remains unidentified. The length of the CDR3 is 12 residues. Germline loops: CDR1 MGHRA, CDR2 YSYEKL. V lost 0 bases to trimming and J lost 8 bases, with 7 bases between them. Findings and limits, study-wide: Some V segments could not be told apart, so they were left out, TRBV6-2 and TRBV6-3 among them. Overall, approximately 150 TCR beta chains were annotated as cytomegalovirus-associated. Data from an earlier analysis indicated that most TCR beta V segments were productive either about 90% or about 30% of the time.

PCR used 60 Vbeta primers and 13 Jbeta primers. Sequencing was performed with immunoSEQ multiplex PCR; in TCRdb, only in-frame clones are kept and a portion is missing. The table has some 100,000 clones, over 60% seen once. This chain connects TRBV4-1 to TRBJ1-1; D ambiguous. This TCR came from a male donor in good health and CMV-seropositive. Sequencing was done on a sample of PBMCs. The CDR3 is CASSQDREEAFF. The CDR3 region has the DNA TGCGCCAGCAGCCAAGATCGGGAAGAAGCTTTCTTT.